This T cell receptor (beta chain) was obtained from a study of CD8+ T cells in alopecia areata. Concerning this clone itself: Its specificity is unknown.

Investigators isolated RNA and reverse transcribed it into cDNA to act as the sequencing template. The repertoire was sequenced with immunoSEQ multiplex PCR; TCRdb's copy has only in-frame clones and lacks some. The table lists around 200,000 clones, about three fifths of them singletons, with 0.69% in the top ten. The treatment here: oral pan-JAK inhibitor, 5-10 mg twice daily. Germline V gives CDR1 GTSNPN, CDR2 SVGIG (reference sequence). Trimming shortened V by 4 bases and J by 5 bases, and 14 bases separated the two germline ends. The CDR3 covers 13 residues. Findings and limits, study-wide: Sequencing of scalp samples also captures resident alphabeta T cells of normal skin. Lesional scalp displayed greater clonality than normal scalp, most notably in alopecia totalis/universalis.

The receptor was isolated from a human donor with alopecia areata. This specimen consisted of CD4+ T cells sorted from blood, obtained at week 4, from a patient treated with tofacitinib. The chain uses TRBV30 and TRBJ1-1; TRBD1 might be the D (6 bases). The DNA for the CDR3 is TGTGCCTGGACCCCTAGAGGGGGGACTGAAGCTTTCTTT. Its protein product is CAWTPRGGTEAFF.